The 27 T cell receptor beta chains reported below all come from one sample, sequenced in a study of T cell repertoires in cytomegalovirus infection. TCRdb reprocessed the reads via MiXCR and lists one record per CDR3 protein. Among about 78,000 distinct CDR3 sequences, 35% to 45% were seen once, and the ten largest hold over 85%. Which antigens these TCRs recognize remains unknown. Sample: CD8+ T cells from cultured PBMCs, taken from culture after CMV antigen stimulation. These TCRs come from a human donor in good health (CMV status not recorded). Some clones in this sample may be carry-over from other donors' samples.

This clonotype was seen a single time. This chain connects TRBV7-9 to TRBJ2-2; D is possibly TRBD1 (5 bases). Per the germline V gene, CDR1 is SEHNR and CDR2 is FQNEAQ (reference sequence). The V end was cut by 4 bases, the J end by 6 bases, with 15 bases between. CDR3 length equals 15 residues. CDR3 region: CASSSTALGSGELFF. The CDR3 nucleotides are TGTGCCAGCAGCTCGACAGCTCTCGGATCCGGGGAGCTGTTTTTT.

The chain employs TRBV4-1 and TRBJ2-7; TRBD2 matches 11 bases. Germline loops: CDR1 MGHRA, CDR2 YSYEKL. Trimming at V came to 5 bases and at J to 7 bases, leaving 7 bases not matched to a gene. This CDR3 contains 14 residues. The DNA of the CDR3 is TGCGCCAGCAGCTACGGACTAGCGGGTTGGGAGCAGTACTTC. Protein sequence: CASSYGLAGWEQYF.

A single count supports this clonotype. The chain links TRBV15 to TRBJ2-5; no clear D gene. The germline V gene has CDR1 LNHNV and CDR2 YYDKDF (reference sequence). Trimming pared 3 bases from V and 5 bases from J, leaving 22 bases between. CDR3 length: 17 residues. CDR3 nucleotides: TGTGCCACCAGCAGGGACCCTCCTATCGAGCCCCGGGAGACCCAGTACTTC. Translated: CATSRDPPIEPRETQYF.

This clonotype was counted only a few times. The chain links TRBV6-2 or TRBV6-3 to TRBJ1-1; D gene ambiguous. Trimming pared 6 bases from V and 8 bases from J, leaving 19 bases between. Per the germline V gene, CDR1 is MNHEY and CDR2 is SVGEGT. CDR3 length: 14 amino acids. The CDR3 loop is CASRPNPLHLEAFF. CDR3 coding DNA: TGTGCCAGCAGACCCAACCCTTTGCATTTGGAAGCTTTCTTT.

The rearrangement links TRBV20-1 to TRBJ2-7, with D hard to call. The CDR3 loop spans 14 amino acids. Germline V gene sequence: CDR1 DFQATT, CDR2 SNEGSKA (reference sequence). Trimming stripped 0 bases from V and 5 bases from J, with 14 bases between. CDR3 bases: TGCAGTGCTAGAGATGTGGCGGTTGGAGACGAGCAGTACTTC. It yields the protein CSARDVAVGDEQYF.

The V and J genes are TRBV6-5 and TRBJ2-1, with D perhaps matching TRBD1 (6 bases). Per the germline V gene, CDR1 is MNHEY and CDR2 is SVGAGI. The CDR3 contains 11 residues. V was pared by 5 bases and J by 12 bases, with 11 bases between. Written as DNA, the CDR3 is TGTGCCAGCAGTGGCGGCAGGGGGCAGTTCTTC. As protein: CASSGGRGQFF.

CDR3 DNA: TGTGCCAGCAGTCAAATGCCGGGACTAGCGGCAAATGAGCAGTTCTTC. Its translation is CASSQMPGLAANEQFF. The chain links TRBV27 to TRBJ2-1; 11 bases line up with TRBD2. The CDR3 is 16 residues long. V lost 5 bases and J lost 7; bases outside the gene matches: 10. The germline V gene encodes CDR1 MNHEY and CDR2 SMNVEV (reference sequence).

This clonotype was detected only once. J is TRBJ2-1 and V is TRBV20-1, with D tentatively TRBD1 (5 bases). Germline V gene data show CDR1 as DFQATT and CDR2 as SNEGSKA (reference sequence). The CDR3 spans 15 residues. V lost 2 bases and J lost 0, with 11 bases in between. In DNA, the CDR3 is TGCAGTGCTAGACTGGGGCGCGTCTCCTACAATGAGCAGTTCTTC. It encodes CSARLGRVSYNEQFF.

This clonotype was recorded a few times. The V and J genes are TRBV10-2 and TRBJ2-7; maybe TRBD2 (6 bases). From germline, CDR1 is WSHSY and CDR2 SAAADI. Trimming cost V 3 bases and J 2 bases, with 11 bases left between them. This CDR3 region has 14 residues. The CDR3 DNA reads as TGCGCCAGCAGTGAAGGGGACTTGACCTACGAGCAGTACTTC. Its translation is CASSEGDLTYEQYF.

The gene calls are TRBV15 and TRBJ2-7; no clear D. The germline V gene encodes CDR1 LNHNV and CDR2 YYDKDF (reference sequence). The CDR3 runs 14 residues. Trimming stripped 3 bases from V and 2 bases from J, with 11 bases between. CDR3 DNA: TGTGCCACCAGCAGTCTTCAAGAGACCTACGAGCAGTACTTC. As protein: CATSSLQETYEQYF.

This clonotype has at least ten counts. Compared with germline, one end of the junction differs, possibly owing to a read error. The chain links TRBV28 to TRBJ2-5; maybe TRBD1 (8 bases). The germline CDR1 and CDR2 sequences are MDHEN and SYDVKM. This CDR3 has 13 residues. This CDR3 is CASSLGDSQGGDF. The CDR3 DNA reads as TGTGCCAGCAGTTTGGGGGACTCACAGGGGGGGGACTTC.

CDR3 sequence reads: CASSYGLAGENNEQFF. Here the CDR3 DNA reads TGTGCCAGCAGTTACGGGCTAGCGGGGGAAAACAATGAGCAGTTCTTC. This rearrangement joins TRBV6-2 or TRBV6-3 to TRBJ2-1; TRBD2 matches at 10 bases. V dropped 2 bases and J dropped 5; count of bases not matched to a gene: 6. CDR1 and CDR2 from the germline V gene are MNHEY and SVGEGT. CDR3 length: 16 amino acids.

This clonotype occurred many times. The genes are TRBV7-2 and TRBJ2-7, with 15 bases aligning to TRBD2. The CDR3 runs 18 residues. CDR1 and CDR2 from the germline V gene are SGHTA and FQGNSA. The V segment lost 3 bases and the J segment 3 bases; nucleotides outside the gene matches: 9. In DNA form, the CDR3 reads TGTGCCAGCAGCTTGTCTCCGGGACTAGCGGGGGGAGGCTACGAGCAGTACTTC. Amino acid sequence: CASSLSPGLAGGGYEQYF.

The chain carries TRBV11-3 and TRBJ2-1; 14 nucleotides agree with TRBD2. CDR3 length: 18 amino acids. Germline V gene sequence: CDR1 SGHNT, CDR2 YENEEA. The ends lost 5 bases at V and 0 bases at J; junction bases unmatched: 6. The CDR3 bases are TGTGCCAGCAGCCCAGGGACTAGCGGGGGCCACTCCTACAATGAGCAGTTCTTC. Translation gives CASSPGTSGGHSYNEQFF.

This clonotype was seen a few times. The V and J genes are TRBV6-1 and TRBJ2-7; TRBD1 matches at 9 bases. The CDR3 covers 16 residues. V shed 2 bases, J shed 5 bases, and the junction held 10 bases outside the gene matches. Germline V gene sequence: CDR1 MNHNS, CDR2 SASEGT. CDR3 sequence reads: CASSEPAGTGLDEQYF. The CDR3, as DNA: TGTGCCAGCAGTGAACCCGCCGGGACAGGGCTCGACGAGCAGTACTTC.

The CDR3 reads CAISESADEAFF. CDR3 sequence (DNA): TGTGCCATCAGTGAGTCGGCAGATGAAGCTTTCTTT. V usage is TRBV10-3 and J usage is TRBJ1-1; D not certain. The CDR3 contains 12 residues. Germline V gene sequence: CDR1 ENHRY, CDR2 SYGVKD. V was shortened by 0 bases and J by 7 bases, with 6 bases between the two germline ends.

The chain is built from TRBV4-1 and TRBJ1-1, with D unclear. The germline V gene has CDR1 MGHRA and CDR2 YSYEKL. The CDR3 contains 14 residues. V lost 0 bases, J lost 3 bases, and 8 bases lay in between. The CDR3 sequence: CASSQDRSDTEAFF. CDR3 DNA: TGCGCCAGCAGCCAAGATAGGTCTGACACTGAAGCTTTCTTT.

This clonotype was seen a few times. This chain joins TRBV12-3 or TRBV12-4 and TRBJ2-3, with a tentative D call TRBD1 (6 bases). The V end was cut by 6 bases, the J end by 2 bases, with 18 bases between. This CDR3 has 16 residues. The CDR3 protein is CASSREDSRDTDTQYF. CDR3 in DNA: TGTGCCAGCAGCCGCGAGGACAGTAGAGACACAGATACGCAGTATTTT.

The CDR3 protein is CASSLDFETEPYEQYF. CDR3 DNA: TGCGCCAGCAGCTTGGATTTCGAGACAGAGCCTTACGAGCAGTACTTC. The rearrangement links TRBV5-1 to TRBJ2-7; maybe TRBD1 (5 bases). Between the trimmed V and J ends, which lost 0 bases and 4 bases, there was a span of 17 bases. The CDR3 is 16 amino acids. Germline V CDR1 and CDR2: SGHRS, YFSETQ. The complete variable domain, with remaining parts taken from reference TRBV5-1 and TRBJ2-7, reads KAGVTQTPRYLIKTRGQQVTLSCSPISGHRSVSWYQQTPGQGLQFLFEYFSETQRNKGNFPGRFSGRQFSNSRSEMNVSTLELGDSALYLCASSLDFETEPYEQYFGPGTRLTVT.

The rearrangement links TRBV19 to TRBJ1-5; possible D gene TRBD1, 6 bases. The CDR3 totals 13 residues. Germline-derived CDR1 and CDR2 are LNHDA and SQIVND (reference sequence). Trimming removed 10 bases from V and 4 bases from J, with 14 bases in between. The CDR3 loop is CATKGVGNQPQHF. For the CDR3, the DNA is TGTGCCACCAAGGGGGTCGGTAATCAGCCCCAGCATTTT.

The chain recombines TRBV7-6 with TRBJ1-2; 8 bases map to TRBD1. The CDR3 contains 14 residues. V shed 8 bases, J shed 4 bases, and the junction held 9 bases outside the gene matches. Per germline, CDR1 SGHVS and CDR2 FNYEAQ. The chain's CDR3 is CASGEGQDLYGYTF. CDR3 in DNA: TGTGCCAGCGGGGAGGGACAGGACCTCTATGGCTACACCTTC.

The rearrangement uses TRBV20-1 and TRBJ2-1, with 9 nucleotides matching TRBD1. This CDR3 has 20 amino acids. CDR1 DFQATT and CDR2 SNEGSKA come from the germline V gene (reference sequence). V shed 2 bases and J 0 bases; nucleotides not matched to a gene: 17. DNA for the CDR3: TGCAGTGCTAGACCCGACGTACAGGGGGCTCTTCACAGCTCCTACAATGAGCAGTTCTTC. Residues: CSARPDVQGALHSSYNEQFF.

In nucleotides, the CDR3 is TGTGCCAGCAGTTTAAGACAAGGGGCCCTCTACGAGCAGTACTTC. This encodes CASSLRQGALYEQYF. The chain is built from TRBV12-3 or TRBV12-4 and TRBJ2-7; perhaps TRBD1 as D (5 bases). This CDR3 has 15 residues. V was cut by 2 bases and J by 3 bases, with 14 bases left in between.

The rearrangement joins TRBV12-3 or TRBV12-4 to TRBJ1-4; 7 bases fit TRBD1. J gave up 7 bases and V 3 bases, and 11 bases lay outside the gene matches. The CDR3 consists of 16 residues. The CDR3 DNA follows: TGTGCCAGCAGTTTGGGGACAGAAAACCGAGGTGAAAAACTGTTTTTT. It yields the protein CASSLGTENRGEKLFF.

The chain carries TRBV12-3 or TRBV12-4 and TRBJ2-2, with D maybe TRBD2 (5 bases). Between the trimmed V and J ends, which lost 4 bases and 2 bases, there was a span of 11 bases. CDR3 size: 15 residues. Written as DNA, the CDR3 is TGTGCCAGCAGTTCCGCGGGCTTCAACACCGGGGAGCTGTTTTTT. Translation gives CASSSAGFNTGELFF.

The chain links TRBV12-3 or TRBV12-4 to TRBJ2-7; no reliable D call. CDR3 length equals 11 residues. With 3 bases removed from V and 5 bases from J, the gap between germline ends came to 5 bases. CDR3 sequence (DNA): TGTGCCAGCAGTTTTGCGAACGAGCAGTACTTC. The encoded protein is CASSFANEQYF.

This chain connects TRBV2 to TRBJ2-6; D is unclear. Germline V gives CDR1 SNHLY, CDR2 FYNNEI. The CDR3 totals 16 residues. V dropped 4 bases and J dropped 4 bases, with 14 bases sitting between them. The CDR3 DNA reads TGTGCCAGCAGTGTGGAGCGATCGTCCGGGGCCAACGTCCTGACTTTC. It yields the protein CASSVERSSGANVLTF.